The subject of this entry is one T cell receptor beta chain. The data stem from a study of blood T cell repertoires in COVID-19. Whole-study context: Material from acute and convalescent COVID-19 was sourced from the United States, Italy and Spain. In each case, the material was cDNA or gDNA derived from T cells, B-cell-depleted T cells, or PBMCs.

Original analysis: Quantification of nucleated cells was approximated via reference gene primer amplification. The method was immunoSEQ multiplex PCR; TCRdb's version includes in-frame clones alone and lacks a portion of them. The V and J calls and the clone size are those of that table, but D and trimming were determined from the DNA. The data show 250,000 or so clones, approximately 86% seen once. CDR1 is SEHNR and CDR2 is FQNEAQ in the germline V gene (reference sequence). The CDR3 is 16 amino acids. Trimming at V came to 5 bases and at J to 3 bases, leaving 6 bases not matched to a gene. Sequenced material: peripheral blood. This clonotype originated in a man between 25 and 39 years old with active or convalescent COVID-19. J is TRBJ2-2 and V is TRBV7-9, with TRBD2 identical over 10 bases. The DNA of the CDR3 is TGTGCCAGCAGCCAACAGCGGGGGGGATACACCGGGGAGCTGTTTTTT. Protein product: CASSQQRGGYTGELFF. Full variable domain (rest looked up from reference TRBV7-9 and TRBJ2-2): DTGVSQNPRHKITKRGQNVTFRCDPISEHNRLYWYRQTLGQGPEFLTYFQNEAQLEKSRLLSDRFSAERPKGSFSTLEIQRTEQGDSAMYLCASSQQRGGYTGELFFGEGSRLTVL.